A single sample is the source of the 5 T cell receptor beta chains below, sequenced in a study of T cell changes during pregnancy in multiple sclerosis. Here immunoSEQ multiplex PCR was the method, and the copy in TCRdb shows in-frame clones only, minus some. The profile shows about 44,000 clones, roughly 89% of them singletons. The input for sequencing was CD4+ T cells from peripheral blood mononuclear cells, taken in the first trimester of pregnancy. The source is a female donor with multiple sclerosis, enrolled in a pregnancy study.

This chain connects TRBV6-1 to TRBJ2-7, with a possible D match to TRBD1 (6 bases). Germline V gene sequence: CDR1 MNHNS, CDR2 SASEGT. CDR3 size: 15 residues. Trimming took 11 bases from V and 0 from J, leaving 20 bases between them. CDR3 amino acids: CAGARSGTSSYEQYF. CDR3 sequence (DNA): TGTGCCGGCGCGCGTTCCGGGACAAGCTCCTACGAGCAGTACTTC.

The chain employs TRBV6-5 and TRBJ1-1; weak D call: TRBD1 (5 bases). Germline CDR1 and CDR2: MNHEY and SVGAGI. The CDR3 has 10 amino acids. V shed 10 bases and J shed 7 bases, with 10 bases lying between them. CDR3 nucleotides: TGTGCCACAGTCCAGGGTGAAGCTTTCTTT. Its translation is CATVQGEAFF.

The rearrangement uses TRBV27 and TRBJ2-1, with 11 bases lining up with TRBD2. J was trimmed by 7 bases and V by 2 bases; bases with no gene match: 4. The CDR3 covers 15 residues. The V gene's germline CDR1 is MNHEY and CDR2 SMNVEV (reference sequence). CDR3 loop: CASSLRLAGFNEQFF. The CDR3 DNA reads TGTGCCAGCAGTTTACGACTAGCGGGATTTAATGAGCAGTTCTTC.

The rearrangement joins TRBV28 to TRBJ1-1; no reliable D call. The V gene lost 3 bases and the J gene lost 1 base, with 9 bases spanning the gap. The CDR3 is 14 residues long. Per the germline V gene, CDR1 is MDHEN and CDR2 is SYDVKM. The DNA of the CDR3 is TGTGCCAGCAGTTTGATCCGCAGGAACACTGAAGCTTTCTTT. Residues: CASSLIRRNTEAFF.

The chain joins TRBV27 to TRBJ1-4; a possible D gene is TRBD1 (6 bases). V gave up 7 bases and J gave up 5 bases, with 26 bases separating them. CDR1 MNHEY and CDR2 SMNVEV come from the germline V gene (reference sequence). The CDR3 length is 18 residues. The CDR3 nucleotides read TGTGCCAGCACCTTAGGGGGAGGGGTGAAGGTCTGGAATGAAAAACTGTTTTTT. Residues: CASTLGGGVKVWNEKLFF.